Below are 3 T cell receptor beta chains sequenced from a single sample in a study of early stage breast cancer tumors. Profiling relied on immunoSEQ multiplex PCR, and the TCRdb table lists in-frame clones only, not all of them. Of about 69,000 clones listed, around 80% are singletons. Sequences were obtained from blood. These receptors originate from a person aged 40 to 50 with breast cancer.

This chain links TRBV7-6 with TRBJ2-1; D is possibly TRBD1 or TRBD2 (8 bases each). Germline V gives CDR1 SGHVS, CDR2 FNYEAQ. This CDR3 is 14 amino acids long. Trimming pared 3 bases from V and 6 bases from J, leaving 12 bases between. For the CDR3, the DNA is TGTGCCAGCAGCTTTAGCGGGACAGGCAATGAGCAGTTCTTC. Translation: CASSFSGTGNEQFF.

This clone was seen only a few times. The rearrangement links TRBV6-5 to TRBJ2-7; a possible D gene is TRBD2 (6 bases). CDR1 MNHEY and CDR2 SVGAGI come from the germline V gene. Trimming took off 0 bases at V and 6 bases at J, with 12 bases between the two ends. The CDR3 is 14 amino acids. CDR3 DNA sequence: TGTGCCAGCAGTTACTCGCGGGAAAGGATCGAGCAGTACTTC. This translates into CASSYSRERIEQYF.

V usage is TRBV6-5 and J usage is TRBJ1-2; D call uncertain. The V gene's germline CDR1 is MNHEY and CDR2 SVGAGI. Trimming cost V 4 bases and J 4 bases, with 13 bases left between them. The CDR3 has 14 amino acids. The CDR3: CASSSTRTSYGYTF. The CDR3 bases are TGTGCCAGCAGTTCTACCAGGACGTCCTATGGCTACACCTTC.